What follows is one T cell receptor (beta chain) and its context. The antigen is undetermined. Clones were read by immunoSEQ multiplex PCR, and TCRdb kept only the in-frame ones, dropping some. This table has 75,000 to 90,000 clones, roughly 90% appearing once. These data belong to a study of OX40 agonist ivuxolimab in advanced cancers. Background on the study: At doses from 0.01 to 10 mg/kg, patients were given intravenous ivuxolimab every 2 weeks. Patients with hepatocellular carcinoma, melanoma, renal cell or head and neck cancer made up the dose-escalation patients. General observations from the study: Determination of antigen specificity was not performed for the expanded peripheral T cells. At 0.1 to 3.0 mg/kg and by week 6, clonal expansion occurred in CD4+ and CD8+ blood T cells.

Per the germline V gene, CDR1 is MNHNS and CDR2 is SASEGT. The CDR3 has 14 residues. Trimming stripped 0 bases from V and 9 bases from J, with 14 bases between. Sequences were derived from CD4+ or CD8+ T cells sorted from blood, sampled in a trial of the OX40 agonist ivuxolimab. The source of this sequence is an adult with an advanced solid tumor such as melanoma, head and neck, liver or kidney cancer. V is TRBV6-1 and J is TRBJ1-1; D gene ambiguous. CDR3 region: CASSEAGFGSQAFF. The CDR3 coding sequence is TGTGCCAGCAGTGAAGCGGGTTTCGGGAGTCAAGCTTTCTTT.